Below are 21 T cell receptor beta chains sequenced from a single sample in a study of T cells after yellow fever vaccination. Each CDR3 protein is one row after TCRdb ran MiXCR on the 5' RACE reads. The sample includes 500,000 to 700,000 distinct CDR3 sequences, over 15% of them seen just once. Sequenced material: PBMCs, taken 15 days after the yellow fever booster vaccination. The source of these receptors is a man aged 30-40 years who received the YFV17D yellow fever vaccine.

The genes are TRBV20-1 and TRBJ2-1; 10 positions match TRBD2. Trimming cost V 0 bases and J 0 bases; bases outside gene matches: 5. Germline V gives CDR1 DFQATT, CDR2 SNEGSKA (reference sequence). The CDR3 is 17 amino acids. The CDR3 here is CSARDLSGRTSYNEQFF. For the CDR3, the DNA is TGCAGTGCTAGAGATCTTAGCGGGAGGACCTCCTACAATGAGCAGTTCTTC.

V usage is TRBV20-1 and J usage is TRBJ2-7; no clear D gene. The germline V gene encodes CDR1 DFQATT and CDR2 SNEGSKA (reference sequence). Between the trimmed V and J ends, which lost 2 bases and 2 bases, there was a span of 7 bases. The CDR3 loop spans 12 amino acids. The CDR3 here is CSARKQTYEQYF. The CDR3 nucleotides read TGCAGTGCTAGAAAACAGACCTACGAGCAGTACTTC.

The chain is built from TRBV6-1 and TRBJ2-1; D perhaps matches TRBD1 (6 bases). The CDR3 covers 16 residues. V dropped 9 bases and J dropped 6 bases, with 24 bases sitting between them. Germline V gene data show CDR1 as MNHNS and CDR2 as SASEGT. The CDR3: CASRPTTGFLSNEQFF. The CDR3 DNA follows: TGTGCCAGTCGACCTACAACAGGGTTCCTAAGCAATGAGCAGTTCTTC.

This clonotype has more than one count but fewer than ten. The CDR3 region is CASRSTVDIRAFF. CDR3 DNA: TGTGCCAGCAGATCAACCGTGGACATTCGAGCTTTCTTT. The rearrangement uses TRBV12-3 or TRBV12-4 and TRBJ1-1, with a weak D call TRBD1 (5 bases). The CDR3 sequence is 13 residues long. V gave up 6 bases and J gave up 10 bases, with 18 bases separating them.

There are many counts of this clonotype. The chain couples TRBV12-3 or TRBV12-4 to TRBJ1-1; D remains unclear. The CDR3 runs 15 residues. Trimming left V 5 bases short and J 0 bases short, with 13 bases between. Written as DNA, the CDR3 is TGTGCCAGCAGTATAGAGGGAGGAGTGAACACTGAAGCTTTCTTT. It translates to CASSIEGGVNTEAFF.

The chain has TRBV30 and TRBJ2-7; 7 nucleotides agree with TRBD2. CDR1 is GTSNPN and CDR2 is SVGIG in the germline V gene (reference sequence). V shed 0 bases and J 5 bases; nucleotides not matched to a gene: 16. The CDR3 is 17 residues long. The CDR3 nucleotides read TGTGCCTGGAGTGTAATCTTTGGGTCTAGCGGATCTGACGAGCAGTACTTC. This encodes CAWSVIFGSSGSDEQYF.

This clonotype has more than one count but fewer than ten. The gene calls are TRBV20-1 and TRBJ2-1; 13 nucleotides agree with TRBD2. The CDR3 is 13 residues long. CDR1 DFQATT and CDR2 SNEGSKA come from the germline V gene (reference sequence). V dropped 5 bases and J dropped 9; count of bases not matched to a gene: 4. The CDR3 spells CSAVGLAGSEQFF. The CDR3 DNA follows: TGCAGTGCTGTGGGACTAGCGGGAAGTGAGCAGTTCTTC.

The chain carries TRBV5-8 and TRBJ2-5; D is unclear. Germline V gene lookup returns CDR1 SGHTS and CDR2 YDEGEE. This CDR3 has 11 residues. Trimming removed 6 bases at V and 3 bases at J, with 6 bases between. This CDR3 is CASISKETQYF. In DNA form, the CDR3 reads TGTGCCAGCATTTCCAAAGAGACCCAGTACTTC.

This clonotype occurred a few times. The rearrangement links TRBV5-1 to TRBJ1-2, with D perhaps TRBD1 (5 bases). V was clipped by 3 bases and J by 3 bases, with 9 bases between them. CDR1 SGHRS and CDR2 YFSETQ come from the germline V gene. The CDR3 has 13 residues. The CDR3 nucleotides are TGCGCCAGCAGCTGGACGGGGGACTATGGCTACACCTTC. This encodes CASSWTGDYGYTF.

The chain combines TRBV14 with TRBJ1-5, with 9 bases lining up with TRBD1. CDR1 and CDR2 from the germline V gene are SGHDN and FVKESK. This CDR3 has 17 residues. V trimming: 1 base; J trimming: 0 bases; junction bases outside the gene matches: 4. Written as DNA, the CDR3 is TGTGCCAGCAGCCAAGGGACAGGGGTCGGTAGCAATCAGCCCCAGCATTTT. It translates to CASSQGTGVGSNQPQHF.

The chain couples TRBV7-2 to TRBJ2-3, with 12 positions matching TRBD2. Germline V gene lookup returns CDR1 SGHTA and CDR2 FQGNSA. The CDR3 loop spans 16 amino acids. Trimming removed 2 bases from V and 6 bases from J; junction bases left unmatched: 6. The CDR3 loop reads CASSLNLAGGRDTQYF. The CDR3 nucleotides are TGTGCCAGCAGCTTAAACCTAGCGGGAGGGCGTGATACGCAGTATTTT.

The gene calls are TRBV19 and TRBJ2-4; D may be TRBD2 (5 bases). Germline CDR1 and CDR2: LNHDA and SQIVND (reference sequence). The CDR3 consists of 14 residues. V lost 2 bases, J lost 8 bases, and 13 bases lay in between. The CDR3 coding sequence is TGTGCCAGTAGTATATCTGACTATTTATACATTCAGTACTTC. Its translation: CASSISDYLYIQYF.

This clonotype was observed a few times. The chain has TRBV11-2 and TRBJ2-7; maybe TRBD1 (5 bases). V was clipped by 2 bases and J by 4 bases, with 12 bases between them. The CDR3 covers 14 residues. CDR1 is SGHAT and CDR2 is FQNNGV in the germline V gene. Here the CDR3 reads CASSLQDNPYEQYF. Here the CDR3 DNA reads TGTGCCAGCAGCTTACAGGACAACCCGTACGAGCAGTACTTC. The complete variable domain, with remaining parts taken from reference TRBV11-2 and TRBJ2-7, reads EAGVAQSPRYKIIEKRQSVAFWCNPISGHATLYWYQQILGQGPKLLIQFQNNGVVDDSQLPKDRFSAERLKGVDSTLKIQPAKLEDSAVYLCASSLQDNPYEQYFGPGTRLTVT.

The V gene is TRBV6-1, the J gene TRBJ2-1, with 7 bases lining up with TRBD1. Germline assignment: CDR1 MNHNS and CDR2 SASEGT. This CDR3 has 14 residues. The junction had 4 bases not matched to a gene; V was cut back by 7 bases and J by 1 base. The CDR3 protein is CASTEGASYNEQFF. The CDR3, as DNA: TGTGCCAGCACCGAGGGGGCGTCCTACAATGAGCAGTTCTTC.

The table lists this clonotype with a few counts. V usage is TRBV9 and J usage is TRBJ2-1; 9 positions agree with TRBD1. J was trimmed by 7 bases and V by 4 bases; bases with no gene match: 6. CDR3 length: 14 residues. Germline CDR1 is SGDLS and CDR2 is YYNGEE. This CDR3 reads CASSTVGTGNEQFF. The DNA for the CDR3 is TGTGCCAGCAGCACAGTAGGGACAGGGAATGAGCAGTTCTTC.

This clonotype was found a few times. The chain is built from TRBV7-2 and TRBJ2-7; 11 positions match TRBD2. Trimming took 5 bases from V and 6 from J; bases not matched to a gene: 9. There are 15 residues in the CDR3. Germline CDR1 is SGHTA and CDR2 is FQGNSA. The CDR3 DNA reads as TGTGCCAGCAGCCAAATAGCGGGAGGGGTCGGCGAGCAGTACTTC. Residues: CASSQIAGGVGEQYF.

This clonotype has ten or more counts. The chain joins TRBV29-1 to TRBJ2-3; possibly TRBD2 for D (6 bases). The germline CDR1 and CDR2 sequences are SQVTM and ANQGSEA. V dropped 6 bases and J dropped 3 bases, with 16 bases sitting between them. The CDR3 covers 14 residues. CDR3 in amino acids: CSVRWGGKTDTQYF. CDR3 bases: TGCAGCGTCCGGTGGGGCGGGAAGACAGATACGCAGTATTTT.

This clonotype was observed a handful of times. The chain carries TRBV7-9 and TRBJ2-4; D ambiguous. The CDR3 is 11 amino acids. The V and J ends lost 1 base and 9 bases respectively, with 4 bases between them. Germline CDR1 reads SEHNR; CDR2 reads FQNEAQ (reference sequence). CDR3 nucleotide sequence: TGTGCCAGCAGCTTAGATGCCATTCAGTACTTC. Encoded protein: CASSLDAIQYF. Supplemented by reference TRBV7-9 and TRBJ2-4, the full variable domain reads DTGVSQNPRHKITKRGQNVTFRCDPISEHNRLYWYRQTLGQGPEFLTYFQNEAQLEKSRLLSDRFSAERPKGSFSTLEIQRTEQGDSAMYLCASSLDAIQYFGAGTRLSVL.

The J gene is TRBJ2-1, the V gene TRBV5-1, with D possibly being TRBD2 (6 bases). The CDR3 length is 14 residues. CDR1 is SGHRS, CDR2 YFSETQ, per germline. Trimming removed 4 bases from V and 0 bases from J, with 8 bases in between. The CDR3 is CASSTSNSYNEQFF. CDR3 coding DNA: TGCGCCAGCAGCACTAGCAACTCCTACAATGAGCAGTTCTTC.

This rearrangement joins TRBV19 to TRBJ2-5; 8 bases are shared with TRBD1. CDR1 is LNHDA and CDR2 is SQIVND in the germline V gene (reference sequence). CDR3 size: 11 residues. The V and J ends lost 5 bases and 13 bases, in that order; junction bases with no gene match: 6. The CDR3 nucleotides are TGTGCCAGTAGTTCGGCAGGGGGCCGGTACTTC. Amino acid sequence: CASSSAGGRYF.

This clonotype is a singleton in its sample. The V and J genes are TRBV20-1 and TRBJ1-2; D not resolved. The CDR3 length is 11 residues. V lost 7 bases, J lost 6 bases, and 12 bases lay in between. Germline V gene lookup returns CDR1 DFQATT and CDR2 SNEGSKA (reference sequence). For the CDR3, the DNA is TGCAGTGTCTGGAACGGCGATGGCTACACCTTC. Amino acids: CSVWNGDGYTF.